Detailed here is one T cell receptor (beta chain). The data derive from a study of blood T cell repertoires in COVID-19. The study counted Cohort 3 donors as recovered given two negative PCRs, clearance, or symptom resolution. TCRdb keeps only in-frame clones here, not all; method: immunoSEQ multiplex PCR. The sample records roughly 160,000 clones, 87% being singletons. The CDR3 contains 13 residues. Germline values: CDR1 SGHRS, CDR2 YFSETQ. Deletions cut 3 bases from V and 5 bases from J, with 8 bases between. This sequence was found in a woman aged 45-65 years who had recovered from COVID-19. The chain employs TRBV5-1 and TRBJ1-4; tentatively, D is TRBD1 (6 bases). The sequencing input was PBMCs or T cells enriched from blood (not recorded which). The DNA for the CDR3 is TGCGCCAGCAGCTGGACAGTCAATGAAAAACTGTTTTTT. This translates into CASSWTVNEKLFF. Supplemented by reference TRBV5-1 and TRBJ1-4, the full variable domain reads KAGVTQTPRYLIKTRGQQVTLSCSPISGHRSVSWYQQTPGQGLQFLFEYFSETQRNKGNFPGRFSGRQFSNSRSEMNVSTLELGDSALYLCASSWTVNEKLFFGSGTQLSVL.